One sample yielded the 9 T cell receptor beta chains listed below, sequenced in a study of T cells after posttransplantation cyclophosphamide. Cyclophosphamide on days +3 and +4 followed busulfan-fludarabine conditioning and a marrow graft. The repertoire was sequenced with immunoSEQ multiplex PCR; TCRdb's copy has only in-frame clones and lacks some. The repertoire includes tens of thousands of clones, around 85% of them detected once, and around 10% sits in the top ten. Sequences were derived from PBMCs, sampled after allogeneic stem cell transplant with posttransplant cyclophosphamide. The receptors here all came from a female patient aged 30-39 years who received an allogeneic stem cell transplant from an unrelated donor, was CMV-positive, and had no GVHD. T cells may partly derive from the graft donor.

This rearrangement joins TRBV28 to TRBJ2-7, with 9 bases lining up with TRBD1. J gave up 0 bases and V 6 bases, and 9 bases lay outside the gene matches. Germline CDR1 reads MDHEN; CDR2 reads SYDVKM. The CDR3 spans 16 residues. The CDR3: CASSPLTGGGSYEQYF. CDR3 bases: TGTGCCAGCAGCCCCCTGACAGGGGGGGGCTCCTACGAGCAGTACTTC.

This clone was seen only once. The V call is TRBV9, the J call TRBJ2-2; the D is unclear. From germline, CDR1 is SGDLS and CDR2 YYNGEE. The CDR3 consists of 13 residues. Trimming cost V 2 bases and J 7 bases, with 9 bases left between them. CDR3 amino acids: CASSVVQRGELFF. The CDR3 DNA sequence: TGTGCCAGCAGCGTTGTTCAGCGCGGGGAGCTGTTTTTT.

The genes are TRBV4-1 and TRBJ2-1; 8 bases match TRBD2. This CDR3 is built from 16 residues. The germline CDR1 and CDR2 sequences are MGHRA and YSYEKL. Trimming at V came to 7 bases and at J to 0 bases, leaving 8 bases not matched to a gene. CDR3 nucleotide sequence: TGCGCCAGCAAACGGAGCGGGGGAAGCTCCTACAATGAGCAGTTCTTC. This sequence encodes CASKRSGGSSYNEQFF.

This clone was counted a single time. The V gene is TRBV2, the J gene TRBJ2-5; TRBD2 matches at 7 bases. Germline V gene sequence: CDR1 SNHLY, CDR2 FYNNEI. V dropped 9 bases and J dropped 5; count of bases not matched to a gene: 6. The CDR3 loop spans 12 amino acids. Here the CDR3 reads CASSLAQETQYF. In DNA form, the CDR3 reads TGTGCCAGTTCACTAGCGCAGGAGACCCAGTACTTC.

J is TRBJ2-7 and V is TRBV7-7, with D perhaps matching TRBD2 (6 bases). This CDR3 spans 14 amino acids. Between the trimmed V and J ends, which lost 5 bases and 1 base, there was a span of 12 bases. Germline V gene sequence: CDR1 SSHAT, CDR2 FNYEAQ (reference sequence). The CDR3 sequence is CASSPGAGSYEQYF. The CDR3 DNA reads TGTGCCAGCAGCCCCGGGGCGGGATCCTACGAGCAGTACTTC.

V and J are TRBV7-3 and TRBJ2-2, with TRBD1 as a possible D gene (5 bases). V was trimmed by 5 bases and J by 0 bases, leaving 13 bases between them. Germline CDR1 SGHTA, CDR2 FQGTGA. The CDR3 is made up of 16 amino acids. The CDR3, as DNA: TGTGCCAGCAGCCCCGGCCCCAGGGCGAACACCGGGGAGCTGTTTTTT. Amino acids: CASSPGPRANTGELFF. Complete variable domain (other parts from reference TRBV7-3 and TRBJ2-2): GAGVSQTPSNKVTEKGKYVELRCDPISGHTALYWYRQSLGQGPEFLIYFQGTGAADDSGLPNDRFFAVRPEGSVSTLKIQRTERGDSAVYLCASSPGPRANTGELFFGEGSRLTVL.

To note about this clone: Relative to the germline gene, one junction end is altered; a read error may explain this. This chain connects TRBV7-9 to TRBJ2-7, with D possibly TRBD2 on 5 matching bases. CDR3 length: 16 residues. Germline lookup yields CDR1 SEHNR and CDR2 FQNEAQ (reference sequence). As DNA, the CDR3 is TGTGCCAGCAGCAAGGGCTCCTCTTTCCTAGCCTACGAGCAGTGCTTC. Its protein is CASSKGSSFLAYEQCF.

This clone was picked up one time. V gene TRBV6-1 combines with J gene TRBJ2-7; D is perhaps TRBD1 (6 bases). The germline V gene has CDR1 MNHNS and CDR2 SASEGT. The CDR3 length is 14 residues. V gave up 5 bases and J gave up 2 bases, with 13 bases separating them. The CDR3 DNA sequence: TGTGCCAGCAGTCCGACAGGTACTCCCTACGAGCAGTACTTC. This gives the protein CASSPTGTPYEQYF.

CDR3 residues: CASSSRPGQGINEQFF. CDR3 coding DNA: TGTGCCAGCAGCTCACGCCCGGGACAGGGGATTAATGAGCAGTTCTTC. V usage is TRBV5-4 and J usage is TRBJ2-1; 10 nucleotides align to TRBD1. Germline V CDR1 and CDR2: SGHNT, YYREEE (reference sequence). This CDR3 contains 16 residues. Trimming at V came to 3 bases and at J to 7 bases, leaving 10 bases not matched to a gene.